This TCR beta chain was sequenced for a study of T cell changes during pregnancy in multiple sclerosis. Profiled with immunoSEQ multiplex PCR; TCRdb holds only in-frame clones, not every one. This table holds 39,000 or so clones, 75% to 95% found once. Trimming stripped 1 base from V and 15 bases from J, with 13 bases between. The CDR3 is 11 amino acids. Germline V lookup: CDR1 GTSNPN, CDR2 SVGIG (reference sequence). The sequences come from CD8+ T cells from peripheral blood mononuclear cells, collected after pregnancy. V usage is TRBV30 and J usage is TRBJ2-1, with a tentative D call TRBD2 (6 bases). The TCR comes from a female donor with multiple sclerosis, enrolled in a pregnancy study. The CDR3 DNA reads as TGTGCCTGGAGTGAAGGGCTAGCGTGGTTCTTC. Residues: CAWSEGLAWFF.